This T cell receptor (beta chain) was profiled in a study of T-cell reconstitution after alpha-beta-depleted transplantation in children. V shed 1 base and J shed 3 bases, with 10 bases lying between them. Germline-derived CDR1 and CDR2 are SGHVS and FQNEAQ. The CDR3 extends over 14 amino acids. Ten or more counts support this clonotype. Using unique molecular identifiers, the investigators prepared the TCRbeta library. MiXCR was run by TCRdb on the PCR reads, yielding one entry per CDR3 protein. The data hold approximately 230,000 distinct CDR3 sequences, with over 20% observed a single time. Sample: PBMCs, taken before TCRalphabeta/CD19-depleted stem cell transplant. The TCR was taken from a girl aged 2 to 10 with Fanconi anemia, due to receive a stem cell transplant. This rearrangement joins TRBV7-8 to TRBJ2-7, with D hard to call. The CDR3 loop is CASSLGLGVYEQYF. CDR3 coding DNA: TGTGCCAGCAGCTTAGGTCTAGGAGTCTACGAGCAGTACTTC.